This T cell receptor beta chain was recovered during a study of blood T cell repertoires in COVID-19. Overall study context: Italy, Spain and the United States were the sources of the convalescent and acute COVID-19 samples. Sources were T cells, B-cell-depleted T cells, or PBMCs; the material itself was cDNA or gDNA.

The CDR3 has 13 amino acids. V trimming: 3 bases; J trimming: 9 bases; junction bases outside the gene matches: 6. Germline V gives CDR1 SGDLS, CDR2 YYNGEE. Methods used by the authors: Nucleated cell counts were estimated from reference gene primer amplification. TCRdb's table, derived via immunoSEQ multiplex PCR, lists solely in-frame clones and lacks some. D and trimming come from the DNA, and the V and J calls and clone size come from that table. Among about 320,000 clones listed, 85% were seen once. Material: peripheral blood. The TCR originated in a human donor in a cohort sampled during active COVID-19. The gene calls are TRBV9 and TRBJ2-4; 7 bases agree with TRBD1. The CDR3 region is CASSATGVAIQYF. CDR3 DNA sequence: TGTGCCAGCAGCGCTACAGGGGTAGCCATTCAGTACTTC.